This T cell receptor (beta chain) stems from a study of blood T cell repertoires in COVID-19. Study at large: Sample material is recorded as cDNA or gDNA derived from T cells, B-cell-depleted T cells, or PBMCs.

As processed by the authors: By means of reference gene primer amplification, nucleated cell counts were estimated. Measured with immunoSEQ multiplex PCR; TCRdb has only the in-frame clones, and not every one. V and J calls and clone size are given by that table; D and trimming were obtained from the DNA. The sample consists of 100,000 to 120,000 clones, 65% to 90% of them appearing once. The source material was peripheral blood. This clonotype was sampled from a woman aged 55 to 70 with acute or convalescent COVID-19.

The CDR3 reads CASSRSWGQGTEAFF. The CDR3 DNA is TGTGCCAGCAGCAGAAGTTGGGGACAGGGTACTGAAGCTTTCTTT. The V gene is TRBV9, the J gene TRBJ1-1, with TRBD1 matching over 9 bases. CDR1 is SGDLS and CDR2 is YYNGEE in the germline V gene. V dropped 4 bases and J dropped 5; count of bases not matched to a gene: 9. The CDR3 runs 15 residues.